Below are 19 T cell receptor beta chains sequenced from a single sample in a study of T cell responses to AZD1222 COVID-19 vaccine. Assay: immunoSEQ multiplex PCR; the TCRdb copy retains only in-frame clones and omits some. The data contain about 76,000 clones, approximately 90% of them singletons. This material consisted of peripheral blood, taken on day 0 of AZD1222 vaccination. Receptors were obtained from an adult in good health.

V and J are TRBV28 and TRBJ1-3; D is undetermined. The germline V gene has CDR1 MDHEN and CDR2 SYDVKM. The CDR3 is 15 residues long. Trimming stripped 5 bases from V and 0 bases from J, with 11 bases between. Written as DNA, the CDR3 is TGTGCCAGCAGTGGAGTCCTGACCTCTGGAAACACCATATATTTT. Its protein is CASSGVLTSGNTIYF.

This chain connects TRBV3-1 (or the pseudogene TRBV3-2) to TRBJ2-2, with 7 bases matching TRBD1. Germline V gene data show CDR1 as LGHDT and CDR2 as YNNKEL (reference sequence). V lost 4 bases and J lost 6; bases outside the gene matches: 5. The CDR3 extends over 14 amino acids. The CDR3 DNA reads TGTGCCAGCAGCCGCGCACAGGGGTCCGGGGAGCTGTTTTTT. This encodes CASSRAQGSGELFF.

V and J are TRBV4-1 and TRBJ1-2; 9 bases match TRBD1. V trimming: 3 bases; J trimming: 3 bases; junction bases outside the gene matches: 11. Per the germline V gene, CDR1 is MGHRA and CDR2 is YSYEKL. This CDR3 region has 17 residues. CDR3 nucleotides: TGCGCCAGCAGCCAGTCGGGACAGGGTAGGCGCTACTATGGCTACACCTTC. Translating gives CASSQSGQGRRYYGYTF.

J is TRBJ2-3 and V is TRBV20-1, with 8 bases aligning to TRBD2. Germline V CDR1 and CDR2: DFQATT, SNEGSKA (reference sequence). With V trimmed by 6 bases and J by 4 bases, 12 bases remained unmatched. This CDR3 is built from 15 residues. The CDR3 sequence: CSASTGTRSPDTQYF. CDR3 coding DNA: TGCAGTGCCAGTACCGGGACTAGGAGCCCAGATACGCAGTATTTT.

By share of the sample, this clone is medium-sized (0.01 to 0.1%). The chain carries TRBV6-2 or TRBV6-3 and TRBJ2-5, with 7 bases identical to TRBD1. The CDR3 is 13 amino acids. Trimming at V came to 2 bases and at J to 4 bases, leaving 1 base not matched to a gene. The germline V gene has CDR1 MNHEY and CDR2 SVGEGT. CDR3 coding DNA: TGTGCCAGCAGTTACAGACAGGGAGAGACCCAGTACTTC. The encoded protein is CASSYRQGETQYF.

The chain recombines TRBV6-4 with TRBJ1-2; 8 bases align to TRBD1. Looked up from germline, CDR1 is MRHNA and CDR2 is SNTAGT. J gave up 2 bases and V 6 bases, and 2 bases lay outside the gene matches. CDR3 length equals 13 residues. CDR3 DNA sequence: TGTGCCAGCAGACAGGGGGAGAACTATGGCTACACCTTC. It specifies CASRQGENYGYTF.

J is TRBJ2-7 and V is TRBV28; D call uncertain. This CDR3 is built from 14 residues. V was pared by 6 bases and J by 2 bases, with 14 bases between. The germline V gene encodes CDR1 MDHEN and CDR2 SYDVKM. CDR3 DNA: TGTGCCAGCAGCATCACGGGTCCAACCTACGAGCAGTACTTC. It yields the protein CASSITGPTYEQYF.

The chain carries TRBV5-5 and TRBJ2-1, with 12 bases fitting TRBD1. Germline V gene sequence: CDR1 SGHKS, CDR2 YYEKEE (reference sequence). V was clipped by 3 bases and J by 7 bases; unmatched bases: 2. The CDR3 length is 14 residues. The CDR3 nucleotides read TGTGCCAGCAGCTGGGGACAGGGGGCAAATGAGCAGTTCTTC. This gives the protein CASSWGQGANEQFF.

CDR3 amino acids: CASSEAIQPSSYEQYV. The CDR3 DNA reads as TGTGCCAGCAGTGAAGCGATACAGCCCAGCTCCTACGAGCAGTACGTC. The V call is TRBV6-1, the J call TRBJ2-7, with no clear D. Between the trimmed V and J ends, which lost 0 bases and 0 bases, there was a span of 12 bases. Looked up from germline, CDR1 is MNHNS and CDR2 is SASEGT. The CDR3 totals 16 residues.

In this sample, this clone turned up a few times. The chain is built from TRBV2 and TRBJ1-6; the D is unclear. The CDR3 totals 15 residues. V was shortened by 3 bases and J by 8 bases, with 14 bases between the two germline ends. Germline loops: CDR1 SNHLY, CDR2 FYNNEI. DNA for the CDR3: TGTGCCAGCAGTGAGCTGGCACCCTCGGATTCACCCCTCCACTTT. It yields the protein CASSELAPSDSPLHF.

The chain is built from TRBV10-2 and TRBJ2-2; D might be TRBD1 (6 bases). Germline values: CDR1 WSHSY, CDR2 SAAADI. The V gene lost 8 bases and the J gene lost 3 bases, with 16 bases spanning the gap. The CDR3 has 15 residues. CDR3 nucleotide sequence: TGCGCCAGCTTGGGTCTTAACAGGGACACCGGGGAGCTGTTTTTT. Protein: CASLGLNRDTGELFF.

The V and J genes are TRBV11-1 and TRBJ2-5, with D unclear. V was cut by 5 bases and J by 1 base, with 11 bases left in between. The CDR3 length is 14 residues. Germline CDR1 and CDR2: SGHAT and FQDESV (reference sequence). The CDR3 sequence: CASSRVGLQETQYF. Written as DNA, the CDR3 is TGTGCCAGCAGCCGAGTAGGGCTCCAAGAGACCCAGTACTTC.

The chain carries TRBV9 and TRBJ1-6; 7 bases map to TRBD1. V was pared by 3 bases and J by 8 bases, with 8 bases of the junction left unmatched. The CDR3 has 15 amino acids. Germline lookup yields CDR1 SGDLS and CDR2 YYNGEE. The DNA for the CDR3 is TGTGCCAGCAGCGGACAGGGACGCAGGGATTCACCCCTCCACTTT. Translated, it gives CASSGQGRRDSPLHF. Combining the CDR3 with reference TRBV9 and TRBJ1-6 gives the whole variable domain DSGVTQTPKHLITATGQRVTLRCSPRSGDLSVYWYQQSLDQGLQFLIQYYNGEERAKGNILERFSAQQFPDLHSELNLSSLELGDSALYFCASSGQGRRDSPLHFGNGTRLTVT.

This clone came up a few times. The chain employs TRBV7-9 and TRBJ1-1; D might be TRBD1 (5 bases). V lost 8 bases and J 5 bases, leaving 21 bases between the germline ends. CDR3 length equals 15 residues. CDR1 and CDR2 (germline): SEHNR, FQNEAQ (reference sequence). The CDR3 loop reads CASSSFRQGGTEAFF. The CDR3 coding sequence is TGTGCCAGCTCGTCTTTTCGGCAGGGCGGAACTGAAGCTTTCTTT.

The chain couples TRBV12-1 to TRBJ2-7; the table's TRBD2 call for D was not verified on the DNA. TRBV12-1 is annotated as a pseudogene. The CDR3 runs to 17 residues. CDR3 protein: CASSFAYAPPSSYEQYV. CDR3 nucleotide sequence: TGTGCCAGCAGCTTTGCGTACGCGCCTCCGAGCTCCTACGAGCAGTACGTC.

The chain employs TRBV6-5 and TRBJ1-4, with TRBD1 matching over 8 bases. Unmatched junction bases numbered 8, after V lost 0 bases and J lost 8 bases. Germline loops: CDR1 MNHEY, CDR2 SVGAGI. This CDR3 is built from 16 residues. CDR3 residues: CASSYSAGGFGEKLFF. DNA for the CDR3: TGTGCCAGCAGTTACTCTGCAGGGGGCTTTGGCGAAAAACTGTTTTTT.

The V gene is TRBV24-1, the J gene TRBJ2-2, with D possibly called TRBD1 or TRBD2 (5 bases each). The germline V and J ends were trimmed by 7 bases and 8 bases, with 19 bases remaining between them. The CDR3 is 15 residues long. Germline CDR1 KGHDR, CDR2 SFDVKD. CDR3 residues: CATSSGTSVRGELFF. The CDR3 nucleotides read TGTGCCACCAGCTCCGGGACCAGTGTACGTGGGGAGCTGTTTTTT.

This chain uses TRBV5-1 with TRBJ2-5, with a tentative D call TRBD1 (7 bases). The CDR3 spans 17 residues. The germline gives CDR1 SGHRS, CDR2 YFSETQ. Trimming shortened V by 3 bases and J by 5 bases, and 23 bases separated the two germline ends. CDR3 DNA sequence: TGCGCCAGCAGCTCTCTACGGGGTCAGGGGGGTCCGGAGACCCAGTACTTC. Translating it yields CASSSLRGQGGPETQYF.

The chain recombines TRBV19 with TRBJ1-2; D uncertain. Trimming pared 3 bases from V and 2 bases from J, leaving 13 bases between. The CDR3 extends over 15 amino acids. Per the germline V gene, CDR1 is LNHDA and CDR2 is SQIVND (reference sequence). The CDR3 DNA is TGTGCCAGTAGTATGACCCGAGGAGAGAACTATGGCTACACCTTC. Translating gives CASSMTRGENYGYTF.